This T cell receptor beta chain was captured in a study of blood T cell repertoires in COVID-19. Clones were sequenced by immunoSEQ multiplex PCR, and TCRdb holds only the in-frame ones, with some missing. This table holds roughly 170,000 clones, 84% found once. This CDR3 comprises 16 residues. Trimming removed 4 bases at V and 2 bases at J, with 16 bases between. From germline, CDR1 is SGHTA and CDR2 FQGNSA. The TCR originated in a human donor in a cohort sampled during active COVID-19. This sequence joins TRBV7-2 and TRBJ2-3; the D gene is possibly TRBD2 (7 bases). The sequencing sample was made of peripheral blood. The DNA of the CDR3 is TGTGCCAGCAGCTCCATAGGGGGGGTACTCACAGATACGCAGTATTTT. Protein: CASSSIGGVLTDTQYF. The full variable domain, completed using reference TRBV7-2 and TRBJ2-3, is GAGVSQSPSNKVTEKGKDVELRCDPISGHTALYWYRQSLGQGLEFLIYFQGNSAPDKSGLPSDRFSAERTGGSVSTLTIQRTQQEDSAVYLCASSSIGGVLTDTQYFGPGTRLTVL.